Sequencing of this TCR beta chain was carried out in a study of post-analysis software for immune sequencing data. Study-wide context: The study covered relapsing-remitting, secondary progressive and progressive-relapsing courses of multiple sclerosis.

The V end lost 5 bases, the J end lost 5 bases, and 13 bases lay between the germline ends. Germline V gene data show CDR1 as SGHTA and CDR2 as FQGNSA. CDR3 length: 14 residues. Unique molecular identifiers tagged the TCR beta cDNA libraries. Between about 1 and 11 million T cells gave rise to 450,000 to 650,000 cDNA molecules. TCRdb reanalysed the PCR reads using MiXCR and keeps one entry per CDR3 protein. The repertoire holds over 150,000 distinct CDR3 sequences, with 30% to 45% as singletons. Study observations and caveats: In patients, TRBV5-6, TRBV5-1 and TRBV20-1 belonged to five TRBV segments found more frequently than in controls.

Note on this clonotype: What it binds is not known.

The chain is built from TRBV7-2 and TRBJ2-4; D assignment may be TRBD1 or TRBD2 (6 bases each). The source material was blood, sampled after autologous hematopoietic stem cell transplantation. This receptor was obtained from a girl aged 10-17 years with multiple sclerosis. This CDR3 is CASSGGTHQNIQYF. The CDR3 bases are TGTGCCAGCAGCGGCGGGACACACCAAAACATTCAGTACTTC.